The present entry profiles one T cell receptor beta chain with its context. There is no known antigen for this receptor. No clone much larger than this one lies a single base away; base qualities are absent. The data are from a study of cytomegalovirus exposure and HLA in healthy donors (dated by TCRdb to about 2017). Describing the broader study: According to an earlier analysis of 450 to 650 of the donors, roughly 180 million T cells yielded 117 million unique TCR beta sequences and 276 Gb of sequence data. Donor age, sex, ethnicity and CMV serostatus were collected together with the repertoire data. The number of donors typed differed by locus, with roughly 629-640 for A, B, C, DRB1 and DQB1, roughly 550 for DQA1, approximately 570 for DPA1, and some 440 for DPB1. The study used immunosequencing to profile the T cell repertoires of under 700 subjects and linked those repertoires to cytomegalovirus serostatus. In a later analysis, previously published TCR beta repertoires from 670 or so donors were re-analyzed and high-resolution HLA genotyping was added so that TCR occurrence patterns could be studied. All discovery cohort repertoires had been generated using a single sequencing platform. Along with the approximately 700-subject first cohort, a separate validation cohort of 120 different subjects was used. To decide whether each TCR beta V gene segment behaved as functional or pseudogenic, an earlier analysis of some 600 of the donors relied on high-throughput TCR beta sequencing. In the later analysis, no new phenotypic data were used to find candidate immune exposures; instead, reliance was placed on TCR beta sequences and their occurrence across donors. Several DR-DQ haplotypes were treated as single units for association and clustering because of strong linkage in the cohort. A later genetic analysis took genome-wide SNP genotypes for about three fifths of the 666 donors and used that subset as a discovery cohort. The aim of the study was to test whether cataloging public T cell receptors could identify signatures of past pathogen exposure. The genetic ancestry cluster associated with self-reported Caucasian donors included about 84% of the approximately 410 genotyped donors. On average, about 200,000 unique TCR beta nucleotide sequences were sequenced per donor among some 430 genotyped donors of the cohort, with 15% to 20% of those sequences being non-productive. HLA typing included class I and class II loci at four-digit resolution. An early release that covered more than 550 HLA-typed donors contained about 300 gigabases of sequencing data and 85 million to 100 million unique TCR sequences. To predict cytomegalovirus infection status, the study combined high-throughput TCR immunosequencing, statistical association of individual TCRs with disease status, and machine learning. Results the study describes overall, beyond this receptor: Across donors, most TCR sequences were observed very rarely, whereas some public TCRs were present in many individuals. Linkage disequilibrium might explain the correlated functional status among segregating V segments, but an unknown experimental factor could not be excluded. A later analysis associated 17,000 or so TCR beta sequences with specific HLA alleles at a false discovery rate of 0.05. A later genetic analysis reported fewer N-insertions in productive TCRs among donors in an Asian-associated ancestry cluster than the roughly 690-donor mean. The authors suggested that the approach could potentially be extended to other disease states and immunological phenotypes. The classifier was reported to diagnose cytomegalovirus status with high specificity and sensitivity in both the original and validation cohorts. When HLA alleles, especially DR and DQ, strongly co-occurred, attributing TCR associations to individual alleles was difficult. A further reported finding was that TCR beta sequences accurately predicted the HLA-A and HLA-B alleles for most subjects in the first cohort. Broadly in line with IMGT annotations, most TCR beta V segments showed up in productive rearrangements about 87% or about 30% of the time in an earlier analysis of several hundred of the donors. In a later analysis, TCR association rates were found to vary across HLA loci, with the most associated TCRs seen for DRB1 alleles and the fewest for HLA-C alleles. A few of the identified cytomegalovirus-associated TCR beta chains were confirmed in vitro to be specific for cytomegalovirus antigens. HLA typing was unavailable for some donors at each locus, so association tests used only the typed subset. In a later analysis, several top co-occurrence clusters were reported to appear linked to parvovirus B19, influenza, CMV and Epstein-Barr virus. In a later analysis, most CMV-associated TCR beta chains were found to appear HLA-restricted, with HLA associations seemingly driven largely by CMV exposure. Compared with equally common non-associated chains, HLA-associated TCR beta chains in a later analysis were more clonally expanded and had lower generation probabilities. An association between a missense DCLRE1C variant and V-gene and J-gene trimming of TCR beta chains was found in a later genetic analysis and replicated in an independent cohort. The only immune exposure information available for the cohort was CMV serostatus. Because counts were too low, around 17 rarely observed V segments, including chromosome 9 orphons, were left out of the earlier analysis of a few hundred of the donors. The study listed 150 to 200 TCR beta chains as associated with cytomegalovirus. The presence/absence analyses assumed that sequencing depth was roughly uniform across donors, and that assumption may not be true. Some IMGT-functional V segments, including TRBV6-2 and TRBV6-3, could not be distinguished by the 87-base-pair reads and were therefore excluded. This cohort had only TCR beta chains sequenced, and the lack of alpha or paired-chain data limited which features could be detected. A group of highly shared sequence variants was considered likely to be a technical artifact of the sequencing pipeline.

Germline trimming amounts to 0 bases on V and 4 bases on J, with 8 as the count of junction bases outside the gene matches. From the germline V gene, CDR1 is LGHNA and CDR2 is YSLEER. The CDR3 covers 17 residues, taking in both the cysteine and the phenylalanine. This entry keeps only the CDR3 DNA: 51 bases, framed from base 1. Library creation used the immunoSEQ multiplex PCR assay. For the multiplex PCR, a mixture combining 60 forward primers for TCR Vbeta segments and 13 reverse primers for TCR Jbeta segments was used. Amplification of the CDR3 region of rearranged TCR beta genes was performed with a multiplex PCR assay on genomic DNA. Amplified TCR beta libraries were sequenced as 87-base-pair reads on the Illumina HiSeq System. As for the authors' bioinformatics: Across the 666 repertoires, a later analysis counted tens of millions of unique TCR beta chains, 9.5 million to 13 million of which were shared by at least two donors. A nearest-neighbor algorithm error-corrected the raw reads and collapsed the reads into unique sequences, merging closely related sequences to remove PCR and sequencing errors. CDR3 sequences were aligned to IMGT reference sequences to assign V, D and J gene segments. For a sequence to be retained, a match of at least six nucleotides to both a V gene segment and a J gene segment was required. Rearrangements were called productive when the CDR3 lacked stop codons and stayed in frame with V and J; all others were non-productive. Following IMGT convention, CDR3 was defined as the stretch from the second conserved V-encoded cysteine up to the conserved J-encoded phenylalanine. The earlier analysis of some 580 of the donors excluded any sequence lacking an unambiguous match to a single V gene segment. In an earlier analysis of a few hundred of the donors, V segments were called functional above 56.7% productive rearrangements and were called segregating when the between-donor standard deviation exceeded 5%. A statistical classification framework was built for diagnosing cytomegalovirus status from the catalog of TCR beta chain sequences. A later analysis assigned V and J genes by comparing TCR nucleotide sequences with IMGT/GENE-DB human TR gene sequences. A later analysis assigned CDR3 sequences and most-parsimonious VDJ recombination scenarios with the TCRdist pipeline. In a later analysis, each TCR beta chain was defined by its CDR3 amino acid sequence together with its V-gene family, and reads without a unique V-gene family were excluded. A later analysis removed over 500 highly shared, low-generation-probability nucleotide sequences to deal with suspected cross-contamination and a sequencing artifact. For each public chain, a later analysis derived a clonal expansion index from normalized ranks of inferred template counts within each repertoire. In a later analysis, generation probabilities were computed using a VDJ recombination model fitted to out-of-frame rearrangements, and the results were checked against IGoR. In a later analysis, hypergeometric tests were used to score TCR-TCR, TCR-HLA and TCR-CMV co-occurrence, with a repertoire-size bias correction applied to TCR pairs. In a later analysis, false discovery rates were estimated by permuting HLA or CMV assignments 20 times. In a later analysis, co-occurring TCRs were grouped using DBSCAN, and TCRdist sequence similarity was added for clustering within HLA-allele-positive subsets. Co-occurrence clustering excluded repertoires with fewer than 30,000 or more than 120,000 public chains, plus five with anomalous nucleotide sharing. Here the immuneACCESS table is served through TCRdb, limited to in-frame sequences with V and J called. Missing clones are a known gap in these copies; in checked studies unresolved V genes cover under half, and the rest lacks a known reason. The V and J calls and clone size come from that table; D and trimming were worked out from the DNA. For this sample the table gives fewer than 70,000 clones, of which more than 60% were detected only once. Clones ranked in the top ten supply approximately 15% of the sample.

The cohort was made up of about 670 healthy bone marrow donors. At the time of sampling, all cohort members were nominally healthy, though unrecorded immune exposures were likely present. The donor was CMV seropositive and belonged to the group of more than 250 seropositive cohort members. A peripheral blood sample was collected from each donor, and TCR beta sequencing was performed on peripheral blood mononuclear cells. The Qiagen DNeasy Blood Extraction Kit was used to extract genomic DNA from the blood cell samples. The material sequenced was PBMCs. Here the chain combines TRBV4-3 and TRBJ2-5; the junction holds 10 bases that match TRBD2. The sequence was obtained from a male donor in good health and CMV-seropositive. The DNA is TGCGCCAGCAGCCAAGATCCTAGCGGGGGTTCCCGAGAGACCCAGTACTTC. The translation is CASSQDPSGGSRETQYF.